Shown below are 5 T cell receptor beta chains from a single sample sequenced in a study of human T cells and chemical hapten exposure. MiXCR, applied by TCRdb to the 5' RACE reads, yields one record per CDR3 protein. This table holds about 140,000 distinct CDR3 sequences, 3.5% to 5% found once. The starting material, unfractionated whole blood, was used for total RNA extraction. The receptor source for this set is a female donor in good health.

As regards this clonotype: A read error is possible here, since a much larger clone lies one base away. The rearrangement joins TRBV20-1 to TRBJ1-2; no reliable D call. Germline V gives CDR1 DFQATT, CDR2 SNEGSKA (reference sequence). Between the trimmed V and J ends, which lost 3 bases and 4 bases, there was a span of 12 bases. The CDR3 has 13 amino acids. The CDR3 DNA sequence: TGCAGTGCTAGTCCAGGATGCGGCTATGGCTACACCTTC. This translates into CSASPGCGYGYTF.

This clonotype came up many times. V usage is TRBV2 and J usage is TRBJ2-7, with 11 nucleotides matching TRBD1. Germline V gene lookup returns CDR1 SNHLY and CDR2 FYNNEI. J lost 3 bases, V lost 4 bases, and 5 bases had no gene match. There are 15 residues in the CDR3. In DNA, the CDR3 is TGTGCCAGCAGTGCCGGGACAGGGGGGGACTACGAGCAGTACTTC. Encoded protein: CASSAGTGGDYEQYF.

This clonotype was found a few times. The V call is TRBV2, the J call TRBJ2-1; TRBD2 might be the D (5 bases). This CDR3 has 13 residues. Trimming cost V 7 bases and J 8 bases, with 15 bases left between them. CDR1 SNHLY and CDR2 FYNNEI come from the germline V gene. The CDR3 DNA follows: TGTGCCAGCAAAGTACGGGGATCTGATGAGCAGTTCTTC. Its translation: CASKVRGSDEQFF.

The sample holds a few counts of this clonotype. This chain joins TRBV20-1 and TRBJ1-1; D gene unclear. The CDR3 contains 11 residues. Germline loops: CDR1 DFQATT, CDR2 SNEGSKA (reference sequence). The ends were cut back, 6 bases at V and 7 bases at J, with 12 bases in the middle. The CDR3 bases are TGCAGTGCGAGGAGGACCCTTGAAGCTTTCTTT. This translates into CSARRTLEAFF.

This clonotype was counted only a few times. The chain is built from TRBV10-3 and TRBJ1-5, with a possible D match to TRBD1 (6 bases). The CDR3 has 16 residues. From germline, CDR1 is ENHRY and CDR2 SYGVKD. V dropped 7 bases and J dropped 4 bases, with 20 bases sitting between them. CDR3 in DNA: TGTGCCATCATTCGAGTCGACGGGACACCTAATCAGCCCCAGCATTTT. This encodes CAIIRVDGTPNQPQHF.